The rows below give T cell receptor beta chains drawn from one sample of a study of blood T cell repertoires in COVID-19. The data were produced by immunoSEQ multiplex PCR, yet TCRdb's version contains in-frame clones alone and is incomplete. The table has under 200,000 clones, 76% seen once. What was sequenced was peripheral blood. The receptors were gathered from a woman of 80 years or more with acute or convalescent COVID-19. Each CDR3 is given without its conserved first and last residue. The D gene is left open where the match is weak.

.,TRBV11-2,ASSSLRGGANEKLF
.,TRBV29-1,SALQGSTEAF
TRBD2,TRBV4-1,ASNIKAGAAGELF
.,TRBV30,AWSVRGTTNEKLF
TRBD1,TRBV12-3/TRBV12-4,ASSRTGAGGYT
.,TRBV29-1,SVKTGSYEQY
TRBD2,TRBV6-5,ASRGGVVSNEQF
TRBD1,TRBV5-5,ASSGTGEQEKLF
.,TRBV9,ASSVRRDNEQF
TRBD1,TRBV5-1,ASSSTGDRNQPQH
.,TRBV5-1,ASSFQGTTEAF
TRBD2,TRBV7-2,ASSSTGGPYV
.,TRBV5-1,ASSPLPGTGADTQY
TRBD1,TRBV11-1,ASSQDRGDTDTQY
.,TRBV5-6,ASSLGGYLHGYT
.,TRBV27,ASSSIPQGRQPQH
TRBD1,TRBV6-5,ASSYSRDRVNEQY
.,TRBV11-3,ASSSVWDTDSPYEQY
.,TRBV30,AWSGRSTGNTIY
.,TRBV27,ASSSGRGSQPQH
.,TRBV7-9,ASSLDGRGTGEQF
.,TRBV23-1,ASSPPQQEWGNTIY
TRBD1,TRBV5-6,ASSPGTGGLPQH
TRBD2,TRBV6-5,ASRPGLAGPDEQF
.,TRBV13,ASSLQNYGYT
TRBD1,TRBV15,ATSPGQGATAF
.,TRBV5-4,ASSPGGAGNTIY
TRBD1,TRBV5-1,ASSLDGRTGEKLF
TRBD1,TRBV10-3,AISENKGQGSGANVLT
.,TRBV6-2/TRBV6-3,ASSYYSPANYEQY
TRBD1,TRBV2,ASSQETGAYGYT
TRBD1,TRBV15,ATSRGQGGWGYGYT
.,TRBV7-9,ASSPGAGLDGYT
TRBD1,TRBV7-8,ASSPQNRGIPFGYT
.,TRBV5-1,ASSLGRGSNEQF
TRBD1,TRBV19,ASSIEQGTTEAF
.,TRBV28,ASSPSAGVNSGNTIY
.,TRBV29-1,SVRSGFTEAF
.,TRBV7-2,ASSLGGGSLDTIY
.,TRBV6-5,ASSTTGWETEAF
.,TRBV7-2,ASSPRRGNYGYT
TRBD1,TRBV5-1,ASSKTGGATYEQY
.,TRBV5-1,ASSYGTEAF
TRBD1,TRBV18,ASSPGTGGDEQY
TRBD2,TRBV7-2,ASRTSGGETQY
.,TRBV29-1,SVDTEYGYT